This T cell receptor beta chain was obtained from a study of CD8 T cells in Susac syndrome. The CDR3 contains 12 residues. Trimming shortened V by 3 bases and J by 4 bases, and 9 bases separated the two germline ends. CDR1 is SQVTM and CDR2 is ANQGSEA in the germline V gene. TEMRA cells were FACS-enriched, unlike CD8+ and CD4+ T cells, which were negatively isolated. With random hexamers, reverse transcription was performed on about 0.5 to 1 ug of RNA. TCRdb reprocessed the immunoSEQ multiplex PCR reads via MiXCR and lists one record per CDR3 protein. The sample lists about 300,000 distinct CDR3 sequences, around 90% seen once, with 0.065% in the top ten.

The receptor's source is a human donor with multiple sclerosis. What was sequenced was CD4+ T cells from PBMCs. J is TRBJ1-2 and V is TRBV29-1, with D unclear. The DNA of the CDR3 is TGCAGCGTTGATTCCGTCAGCTATGGCTACACCTTC. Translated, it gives CSVDSVSYGYTF. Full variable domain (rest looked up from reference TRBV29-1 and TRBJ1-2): SAVISQKPSRDICQRGTSLTIQCQVDSQVTMMFWYRQQPGQSLTLIATANQGSEATYESGFVIDKFPISRPNLTFSTLTVSNMSPEDSSIYLCSVDSVSYGYTFGSGTRLTVV.